This T cell receptor (beta chain) was sequenced during a study of blood T cells in healthy people across ages. Germline V CDR1 and CDR2: SGHRS, YFSETQ. The CDR3 runs 16 residues. With respect to this clonotype: Its antigen is as yet unknown.

Study-wide findings and caveats: Expanded clonotype changes were possibly confounded by unknown donor CMV status. PBMCs went unsorted, and a conclusive naive versus antigen-experienced comparison was therefore prevented.

Alongside a J-beta primer mix, a sample-barcoded 5' primer served in a second PCR lasting 7 to 11 cycles. TCRdb fed the 5' RACE reads into MiXCR, producing one record per CDR3 protein. Found here are hundreds of thousands of distinct CDR3 sequences, roughly 53% of them singletons; the top ten hold roughly 34%. This chain uses TRBV5-1 with TRBJ2-4, with D hard to call. The end of the DNA aligns better with TRBJ2-5, so the J call may be wrong. The sequence derives from a man aged 55 to 70 in good health. The specimen was blood. This CDR3 reads CASSLDGTSTQETQYF. In nucleotides, the CDR3 is TGCGCCAGCAGCTTGGATGGCACCTCGACCCAAGAGACCCAGTACTTC.